Listed below are T cell receptor beta chains from one sample, sequenced in a study of T cells in Graves' hyperthyroidism and ophthalmopathy. From the multiplex PCR reads, TCRdb called clonotypes with MiXCR, one entry per CDR3 protein. The sample has 470,000 or so distinct CDR3 sequences; about a fifth are singletons. The sequenced sample consisted of blood. The receptors stem from a man aged 18 to 35 with Graves' hyperthyroidism. The CDR3 runs from the conserved cysteine through the conserved F or W. D genes are given only for firm matches. A clone size is listed for some rows: how often the clone was seen (once, few, many), or a class if it is expanded.

few	TRBV11-1	-	TRBJ2-7	TGTGCCAGCAGTGTGGGGGCCATCTACGAGCAGTACTTC	CASSVGAIYEQYF
many	TRBV6-1	-	TRBJ2-5	TGTGCCAGCAGTGAAGATCGGGCGGGGGCTGGCGAGACCCAGTACTTC	CASSEDRAGAGETQYF
many	TRBV6-1	-	TRBJ2-5	TGTGCCAGCAGTGGGGACCCGCAAGAGACCCAGTACTTC	CASSGDPQETQYF
-	TRBV20-1	-	TRBJ2-7	TGCAGTGCCTTCCCCTCCCGGGGAAGCTCCTACGAGCAGTACTTC	CSAFPSRGSSYEQYF
many	TRBV5-1	-	TRBJ1-1	TGCGCCAGCAGCTTGTGGGGTAAAGGTACTGAAGCTTTCTTT	CASSLWGKGTEAFF
-	TRBV29-1	-	TRBJ2-5	TGCAGCGTCCGACGGGGAGGGGGAGAGACCCAGTACTTC	CSVRRGGGETQYF
many	TRBV12-3/TRBV12-4	-	TRBJ2-5	TGTGCCAGCAGACCTACAGAGGAAGAGACCCAGTACTTC	CASRPTEEETQYF
-	TRBV18	TRBD2	TRBJ2-5	TGTGCCAGCTCACGACCGGGACTAGCACAAGAGACCCAGTACTTC	CASSRPGLAQETQYF
-	TRBV11-2	-	TRBJ2-7	TGTGCCAGCAGCCCTGAGGGGAGTTCGCTTGAGTACGAGCAGTACTTC	CASSPEGSSLEYEQYF
few	TRBV2	TRBD1	TRBJ2-4	TGTGCCAGCAGCCGGACAGGGGGGGACATTAAGTACTTC	CASSRTGGDIKYF
-	TRBV5-1	-	TRBJ2-5	TGCGCCAGCAGCTTGGAAGTAACCCCGGCAGAGACCCAGTACTTC	CASSLEVTPAETQYF
-	TRBV6-5	TRBD1	TRBJ1-2	TGTGCCAGCAGTTTCACAGGGGGCTCTGGCTACACCTTC	CASSFTGGSGYTF
-	TRBV4-1	-	TRBJ1-1	TGCGCCAGCAGCCAAGGATTCGGTTCTGAAGCTTTCTTT	CASSQGFGSEAFF
many	TRBV4-1	-	TRBJ1-1	TGCGCCAGCAGCCCAGTTGGGGGGGGTACTGAAGCTTTCTTT	CASSPVGGGTEAFF
few	TRBV24-1	TRBD1	TRBJ2-5	TGTGCCAGCCGGACAGGGGCCAGAGAGACCCAGTACTTC	CASRTGARETQYF
many	TRBV13	TRBD1	TRBJ2-5	TGTGCCAGCAGCCCAGGGACAGGGGTTTTAATGGAGACCCAGTACTTC	CASSPGTGVLMETQYF
many	TRBV28	TRBD1	TRBJ1-2	TGTGCCACCAAAACCGTGGGACAGGGCTATGGCTACACCTTC	CATKTVGQGYGYTF
many	TRBV15	-	TRBJ1-1	TGTGCCACCAGCAGAGATTGGGGAGGGTTCATGAACACTGAAGCTTTCTTT	CATSRDWGGFMNTEAFF
-	TRBV6-2/TRBV6-3	-	TRBJ2-7	TGTGCCAGCAGCCCCCCGGGGCGGACCTTGTACGAGCAGTACTTC	CASSPPGRTLYEQYF
few	TRBV20-1	-	TRBJ1-1	TGCAGTGCCCTACAGTTCGTGAACACTGAAGCTTTCTTT	CSALQFVNTEAFF
many	TRBV13	-	TRBJ2-5	TGTGCCAGCAGCACGTCGGGGGTAGCAGAGACCCAGTACTTC	CASSTSGVAETQYF
many	TRBV12-3/TRBV12-4	-	TRBJ2-7	TGTGCCAGCAGCCGTAGTCAGGGCTACGAGCAGTACTTC	CASSRSQGYEQYF
many	TRBV5-1	TRBD2	TRBJ2-7	TGCGCCAGCAGCCCCGACGGGGGAGCGGGGCACTACGAGCAGTACTTC	CASSPDGGAGHYEQYF
many	TRBV20-1	TRBD1	TRBJ1-5	TGCAGTGCTCCCGGACAGGGTCAGCCCCAGCATTTT	CSAPGQGQPQHF
few	TRBV28	-	TRBJ1-1	TGTGCCAGCAGCTCTCAGGGAGTAATCGCTGAAGCTTTCTTT	CASSSQGVIAEAFF
many	TRBV6-1	-	TRBJ1-1	TGTGCCAGCAGTCCCGGGGGTTTAACTGAAGCTTTCTTT	CASSPGGLTEAFF
many	TRBV6-5	TRBD2	TRBJ2-5	TGTGCCAGCAGCGGCTCCACCCTAGCGGGGGTTGGTCGGACCCAGTACTTC	CASSGSTLAGVGRTQYF
many	TRBV11-3	-	TRBJ2-7	TGTGCCAGCAGCCGGACGGCGGAGGAGCAGTACTTC	CASSRTAEEQYF
many	TRBV15	-	TRBJ1-2	TGTGCCACCAGCAGAGAACCACTTCGGACAGTTAACTATGGCTACACCTTC	CATSREPLRTVNYGYTF
-	TRBV13	-	TRBJ1-1	TGTGCCAGCAGGCGGTTGGGGCACACTGAAGCTTTCTTT	CASRRLGHTEAFF
many	TRBV13	-	TRBJ1-1	TGTGCCAGCAGCTCTAATCCAGGGGAGGAGTACACTGAAGCTTTCTTT	CASSSNPGEEYTEAFF
-	TRBV20-1	-	TRBJ2-7	TGCAGTGCAAAGCGAGTCGGGTCCTACGAGCAGTACTTC	CSAKRVGSYEQYF
-	TRBV5-1	TRBD1	TRBJ1-2	TGCGCCAGCAGCGGCTGGACAGGCTTTAACTATGGCTACACCTTC	CASSGWTGFNYGYTF
many	TRBV28	-	TRBJ2-4	TGTGCCAGCAGAGGGGCCGAAGAGAACATTCAGTACTTC	CASRGAEENIQYF
-	TRBV12-3/TRBV12-4	TRBD2	TRBJ2-5	TGTGCCAGCAGTTTAAGCCCCCTGGTGGGGCGGGGGGGTCAAGAGACCCAGTACTTC	CASSLSPLVGRGGQETQYF
few	TRBV6-1	-	TRBJ2-7	TGTGCCAGCAGTGAAGGGGAATCTGGCGAGCAGTACTTC	CASSEGESGEQYF
many	TRBV28	-	TRBJ2-7	TGTGCCAGCAGCCCAGAGGGACACCTACGATTAGAGCAGTACTTC	CASSPEGHLRLEQYF
many	TRBV6-1	-	TRBJ1-1	TGTGCCAGCACCGTGGACGGAAGGAACACTGAAGCTTTCTTT	CASTVDGRNTEAFF
-	TRBV29-1	-	TRBJ1-1	TGCAGCGCACCGTTGGGGGGGCCGGGGACTGAAGCTTTCTTT	CSAPLGGPGTEAFF
few	TRBV6-1	TRBD2	TRBJ2-7	TGTGCCAGCAGTCCCCAGGTAGCGGGGGACTACGAGCAGTACTTC	CASSPQVAGDYEQYF
many	TRBV6-1	-	TRBJ1-1	TGTGCCAGCAGTGAACAGGGGAAAACTGAAGCTTTCTTT	CASSEQGKTEAFF
many	TRBV11-2	-	TRBJ1-2	TGTGCCAGCAGCGTGGGTTCTTACGTAGGCTACACCTTC	CASSVGSYVGYTF
many	TRBV28	TRBD1	TRBJ2-7	TGTGCCAGCAATCCTGGGACAGGGGGATACGAGCAGTACTTC	CASNPGTGGYEQYF
few	TRBV5-1	-	TRBJ1-2	TGCGCCACATCAGAGGTGGGCACCTATGGCTACACCTTC	CATSEVGTYGYTF
few	TRBV9	-	TRBJ1-2	TGTGCCAGCAGCGTCAGACTGGGGTTGGGAGGTGGCTACACCTTC	CASSVRLGLGGGYTF
few	TRBV18	-	TRBJ1-2	TGTGCCAGCTCACAGGACCCAAGGGGCTATGGCTACACCTTC	CASSQDPRGYGYTF
many	TRBV20-1	-	TRBJ1-2	TGCAGTGCTAGCCCATCGGGACTTCTTAACTATGGCTACACCTTC	CSASPSGLLNYGYTF
-	TRBV5-1	-	TRBJ1-1	TGCGCCAGCAGCCGAGGGACGGCGAGCCCTGAAGCTTTCTTT	CASSRGTASPEAFF
many	TRBV5-4	-	TRBJ2-5	TGTGCCAGCAGCTTGGACAGCACGGAGACCCAGTACTTC	CASSLDSTETQYF
-	TRBV6-2/TRBV6-3	TRBD1	TRBJ2-5	TGTGCCATCAGCCGACAGGGGAGTGGAGAGACCCGGTACTTC	CAISRQGSGETRYF
-	TRBV15	TRBD2	TRBJ2-5	TGTGCCACCAGCAGAGTGGCTATCGGGAGGGAGACCCAGTACTTC	CATSRVAIGRETQYF
many	TRBV7-8	-	TRBJ1-5	TGTGCCAGCAGCCAAAGGGGGGGGCGTGGGCAGCCCCAGCATTTT	CASSQRGGRGQPQHF
few	TRBV2	-	TRBJ2-5	TGTGCCAGCAGTGAAGACAGGGCCGGAGAGACCCAGTACTTC	CASSEDRAGETQYF
many	TRBV28	-	TRBJ2-7	TGTGCCAGCAGCAGCCCCAGGGGCGAGCAGTACTTC	CASSSPRGEQYF
many	TRBV4-2	TRBD1	TRBJ2-2	TGTGCCAGCAGCCCCTCAAGAATCCGAGCGGACAGGGGGCGTAACGGGGAGCTGTTTTTT	CASSPSRIRADRGRNGELFF